The present T cell receptor beta chain was sequenced within a study of T cells in Graves' hyperthyroidism and ophthalmopathy. Concerning this clonotype: The antigen is not known.

TCR beta CDR3 region amplification was performed from RNA transcripts. Primed by the HTBI set, a first-round RT-PCR was run on the TCR CDR3. TCRdb recomputed calls from the multiplex PCR reads with MiXCR, one row per CDR3 protein. Among roughly 420,000 distinct CDR3 sequences listed, approximately 14% were seen once. Study-level findings and limits: In the blood, most expanded thyroid clonotypes above 0.001 appeared as well.

Exclusion of a patient resulted from uncontrolled infection, other autoimmune disease, pregnancy or lactation. PBMCs were collected from an approximately 10 ml volume of fresh peripheral blood. The CDR3 consists of 17 residues. CDR1 is LNHDA, CDR2 SQIVND, per germline (reference sequence). The ends were cut back, 3 bases at V and 6 bases at J, with 21 bases in the middle. The sequence derives from a woman between 18 and 29 years old with Graves' hyperthyroidism. The sample consisted of blood. The V call is TRBV19, the J call TRBJ2-1, with a weak D call TRBD1 (6 bases). The CDR3, as DNA: TGTGCCAGTAGTATTTACCCCCCCAGGGGAGATCTCAATGAGCAGTTCTTC. Its translation: CASSIYPPRGDLNEQFF.